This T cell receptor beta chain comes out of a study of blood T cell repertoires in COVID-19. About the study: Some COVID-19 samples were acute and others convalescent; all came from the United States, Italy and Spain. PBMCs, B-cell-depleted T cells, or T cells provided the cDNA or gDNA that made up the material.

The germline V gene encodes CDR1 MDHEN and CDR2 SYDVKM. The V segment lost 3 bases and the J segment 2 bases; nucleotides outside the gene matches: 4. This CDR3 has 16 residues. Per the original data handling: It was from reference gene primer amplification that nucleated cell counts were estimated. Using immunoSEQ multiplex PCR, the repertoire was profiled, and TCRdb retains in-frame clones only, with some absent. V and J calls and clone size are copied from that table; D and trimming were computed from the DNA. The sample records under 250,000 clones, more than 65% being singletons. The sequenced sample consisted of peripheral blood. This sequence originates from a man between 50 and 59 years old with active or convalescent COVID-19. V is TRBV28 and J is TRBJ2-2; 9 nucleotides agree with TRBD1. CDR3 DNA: TGTGCCAGCAGTTTTAATACAGGGGGCAACACCGGGGAGCTGTTTTTT. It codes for CASSFNTGGNTGELFF.